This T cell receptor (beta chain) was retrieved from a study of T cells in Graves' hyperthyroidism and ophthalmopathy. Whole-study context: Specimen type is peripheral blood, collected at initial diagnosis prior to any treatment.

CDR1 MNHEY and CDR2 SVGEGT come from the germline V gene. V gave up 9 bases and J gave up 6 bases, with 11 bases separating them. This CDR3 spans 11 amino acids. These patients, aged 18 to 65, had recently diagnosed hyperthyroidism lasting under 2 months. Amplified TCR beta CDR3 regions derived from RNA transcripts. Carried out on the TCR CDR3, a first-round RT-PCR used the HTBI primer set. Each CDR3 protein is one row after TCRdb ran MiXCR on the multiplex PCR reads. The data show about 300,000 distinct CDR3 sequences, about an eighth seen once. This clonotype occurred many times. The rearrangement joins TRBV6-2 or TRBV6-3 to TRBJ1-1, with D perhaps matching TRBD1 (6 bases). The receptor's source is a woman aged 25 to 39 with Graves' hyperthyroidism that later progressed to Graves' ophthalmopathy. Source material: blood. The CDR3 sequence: CASARGSEAFF. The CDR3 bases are TGTGCCAGTGCCAGGGGTTCTGAAGCTTTCTTT.